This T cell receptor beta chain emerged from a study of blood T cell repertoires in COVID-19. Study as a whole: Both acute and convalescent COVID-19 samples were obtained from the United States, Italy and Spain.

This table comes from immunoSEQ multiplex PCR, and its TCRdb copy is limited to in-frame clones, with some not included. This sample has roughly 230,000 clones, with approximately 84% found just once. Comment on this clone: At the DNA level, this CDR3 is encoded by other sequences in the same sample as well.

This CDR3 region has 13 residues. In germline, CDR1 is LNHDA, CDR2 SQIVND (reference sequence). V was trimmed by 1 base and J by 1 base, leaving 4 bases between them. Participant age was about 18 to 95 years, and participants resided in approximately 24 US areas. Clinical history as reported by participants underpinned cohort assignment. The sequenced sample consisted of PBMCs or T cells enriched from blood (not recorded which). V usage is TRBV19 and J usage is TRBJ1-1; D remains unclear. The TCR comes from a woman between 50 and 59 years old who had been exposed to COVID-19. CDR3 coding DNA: TGTGCCAGTAGTATAGGAGGGAACACTGAAGCTTTCTTT. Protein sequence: CASSIGGNTEAFF.